A single sample is the source of the 11 T cell receptor beta chains below, sequenced in a study of blood T cell repertoires in COVID-19. Method: immunoSEQ multiplex PCR; TCRdb's copy keeps in-frame clones and lacks some. The data show some 31,000 clones, with 81% seen just once and roughly 3.1% held by the top ten. Specimen: peripheral blood. These receptors all stem from a man between 65 and 85 years old with COVID-19, enrolled during active disease.

This rearrangement joins TRBV7-6 to TRBJ2-1; D perhaps matches TRBD2 (6 bases). Germline CDR1 reads SGHVS; CDR2 reads FNYEAQ. V lost 4 bases and J lost 0, with 16 bases in between. The CDR3 extends over 17 amino acids. CDR3 DNA: TGTGCCAGCAGCTGGGCGTCTAGCGCGAGCTCCTACAATGAGCAGTTCTTC. Protein sequence: CASSWASSASSYNEQFF. Variable domain in full (rest from reference TRBV7-6 and TRBJ2-1): GAGVSQSPRYKVTKRGQDVALRCDPISGHVSLYWYRQALGQGPEFLTYFNYEAQQDKSGLPNDRFSAERPEGSISTLTIQRTEQRDSAMYRCASSWASSASSYNEQFFGPGTRLTVL.

This chain connects TRBV7-2 to TRBJ2-7; D gene uncertain. This CDR3 has 12 amino acids. Germline-derived CDR1 and CDR2 are SGHTA and FQGNSA. Trimming left V 3 bases short and J 0 bases short, with 3 bases between. This chain's CDR3 is CASSFSSYEQYF. The CDR3 coding sequence is TGTGCCAGCAGCTTCAGCTCCTACGAGCAGTACTTC.

V and J are TRBV7-2 and TRBJ2-1; D ambiguous. The CDR3 has 15 amino acids. Per germline, CDR1 SGHTA and CDR2 FQGNSA. V gave up 1 base and J gave up 4 bases, with 11 bases separating them. CDR3 DNA sequence: TGTGCCAGCAGCTTAGAGGCTCTAGGATACAATGAGCAGTTCTTC. It encodes CASSLEALGYNEQFF.

The rearrangement joins TRBV7-2 to TRBJ1-5, with D unclear. V lost 4 bases and J 7 bases, leaving 11 bases between the germline ends. The CDR3 consists of 13 residues. The germline V gene has CDR1 SGHTA and CDR2 FQGNSA. CDR3 in DNA: TGTGCCAGCAGCTCCCATCTAGACCAGCCCCAGCATTTT. It specifies CASSSHLDQPQHF. Variable domain in full (rest from reference TRBV7-2 and TRBJ1-5): GAGVSQSPSNKVTEKGKDVELRCDPISGHTALYWYRQSLGQGLEFLIYFQGNSAPDKSGLPSDRFSAERTGGSVSTLTIQRTQQEDSAVYLCASSSHLDQPQHFGDGTRLSIL.

The rearrangement joins TRBV29-1 to TRBJ1-2; 7 bases are a match to TRBD1. Germline CDR1 is SQVTM and CDR2 is ANQGSEA. Unmatched junction bases numbered 7, after V lost 7 bases and J lost 8 bases. This CDR3 spans 11 amino acids. The chain's CDR3 is CSAGQDGGYTF. The CDR3 coding sequence is TGCAGCGCAGGACAGGATGGGGGCTACACCTTC.

The chain links TRBV15 to TRBJ1-3; D unresolved. The CDR3 loop spans 15 amino acids. The ends were cut back, 0 bases at V and 0 bases at J, with 6 bases in the middle. Looked up from germline, CDR1 is LNHNV and CDR2 is YYDKDF (reference sequence). CDR3 sequence (DNA): TGTGCCACCAGCAGAGATCGGGGCTCTGGAAACACCATATATTTT. This translates into CATSRDRGSGNTIYF.

This clone was seen once. V usage is TRBV19 and J usage is TRBJ2-2, with 9 bases aligning to TRBD1. J gave up 8 bases and V 7 bases, and 5 bases lay outside the gene matches. CDR1 and CDR2 (germline): LNHDA, SQIVND (reference sequence). The CDR3 has 13 amino acids. Written as DNA, the CDR3 is TGTGCCAGTACGGGACAGGGAGCGGGGGAGCTGTTTTTT. It yields the protein CASTGQGAGELFF.

The chain has TRBV6-2 or TRBV6-3 and TRBJ2-7; D gene ambiguous. CDR1 is MNHEY and CDR2 is SVGEGT in the germline V gene. Trimming took off 1 base at V and 7 bases at J, with 8 bases between the two ends. The CDR3 extends over 12 amino acids. Here the CDR3 reads CASSYYPGEQYF. In DNA, the CDR3 is TGTGCCAGCAGTTACTACCCCGGTGAGCAGTACTTC.

The chain carries TRBV6-2 or TRBV6-3 and TRBJ1-5; D possibly corresponds to TRBD1 (6 bases). Germline V lookup: CDR1 MNHEY, CDR2 SVGEGT. The CDR3 loop spans 13 amino acids. V was clipped by 2 bases and J by 4 bases, with 6 bases between them. CDR3 sequence (DNA): TGTGCCAGCAGTTACGGGACAAATCAGCCCCAGCATTTT. Translation: CASSYGTNQPQHF.

Only a few counts were recorded for this clone. This chain joins TRBV28 and TRBJ1-2, with D unresolved. The V gene lost 3 bases and the J gene lost 7 bases, with 6 bases spanning the gap. The CDR3 spans 11 residues. Germline V gene data show CDR1 as MDHEN and CDR2 as SYDVKM. The CDR3 is CASSFGSGYTF. The CDR3 coding sequence is TGTGCCAGCAGTTTCGGGAGTGGCTACACCTTC.

This clone was picked up a small number of times. This chain connects TRBV6-5 to TRBJ2-2, with D possibly being TRBD2 (6 bases). This CDR3 has 14 amino acids. Trimming took 8 bases from V and 3 from J, leaving 13 bases between them. CDR1 and CDR2 from the germline V gene are MNHEY and SVGAGI. CDR3 protein: CASGRSGHTGELFF. CDR3 coding DNA: TGTGCCAGCGGCCGTAGCGGACACACCGGGGAGCTGTTTTTT.